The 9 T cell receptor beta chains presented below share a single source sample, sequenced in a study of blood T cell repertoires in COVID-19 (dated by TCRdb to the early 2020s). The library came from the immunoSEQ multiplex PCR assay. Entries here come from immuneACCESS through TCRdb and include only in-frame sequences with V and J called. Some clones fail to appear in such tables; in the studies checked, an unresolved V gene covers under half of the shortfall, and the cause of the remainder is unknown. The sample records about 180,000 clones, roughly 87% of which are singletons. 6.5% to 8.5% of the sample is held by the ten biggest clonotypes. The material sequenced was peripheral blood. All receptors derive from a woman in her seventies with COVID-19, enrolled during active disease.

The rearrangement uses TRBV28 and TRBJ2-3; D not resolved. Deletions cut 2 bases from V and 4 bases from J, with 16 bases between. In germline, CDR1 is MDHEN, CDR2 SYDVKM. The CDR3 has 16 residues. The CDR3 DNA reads TGTGCCAGCAGTTTAATAAACCCGGAGAATTCAGATACGCAGTATTTT. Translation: CASSLINPENSDTQYF.

The CDR3 nucleotides are TGTGCCAGCAGTTTAGCCCGACAGGGTACAAACCCCTACGAGCAGTACTTC. Translating it yields CASSLARQGTNPYEQYF. The chain links TRBV28 to TRBJ2-7; 7 bases are shared with TRBD1. V was pared by 2 bases and J by 2 bases, with 12 bases of the junction left unmatched. CDR1 is MDHEN and CDR2 is SYDVKM in the germline V gene. This CDR3 is 17 amino acids long. The full variable domain, rest sourced from reference TRBV28 and TRBJ2-7, is DVKVTQSSRYLVKRTGEKVFLECVQDMDHENMFWYRQDPGLGLRLIYFSYDVKMKEKGDIPEGYSVSREKKERFSLILESASTNQTSMYLCASSLARQGTNPYEQYFGPGTRLTVT.

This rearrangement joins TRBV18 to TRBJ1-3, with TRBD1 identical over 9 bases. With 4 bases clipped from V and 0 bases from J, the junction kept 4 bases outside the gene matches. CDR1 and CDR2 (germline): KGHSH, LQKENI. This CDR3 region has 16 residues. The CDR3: CASSLGQGISGNTIYF. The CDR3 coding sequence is TGTGCCAGCTCACTAGGACAGGGGATCTCTGGAAACACCATATATTTT.

The CDR3 nucleotides are TGTGCCAGCAGTTTCCAGAACACAGATACGCAGTATTTT. It translates to CASSFQNTDTQYF. The chain employs TRBV28 and TRBJ2-3; no clear D. CDR3 length: 13 amino acids. The ends were cut back, 3 bases at V and 2 bases at J, with 6 bases in the middle. In germline, CDR1 is MDHEN, CDR2 SYDVKM.

The CDR3 DNA is TGTGCCAGCAGTTACTCGACAGCTAGCGGGAGTACTGGGGCCAACGTCCTGACTTTC. Protein product: CASSYSTASGSTGANVLTF. The rearrangement joins TRBV6-2 or TRBV6-3 to TRBJ2-6; 10 bases line up with TRBD2. CDR1 and CDR2 from the germline V gene are MNHEY and SVGEGT. The trim removed 0 bases at V and 2 bases at J, leaving 7 bases unmatched. The CDR3 consists of 19 residues.

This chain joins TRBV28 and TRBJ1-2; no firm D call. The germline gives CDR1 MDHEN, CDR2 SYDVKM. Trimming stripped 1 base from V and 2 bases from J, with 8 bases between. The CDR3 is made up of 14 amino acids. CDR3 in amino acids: CASSLSLWNYGYTF. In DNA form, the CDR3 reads TGTGCCAGCAGTTTATCCCTATGGAACTATGGCTACACCTTC.

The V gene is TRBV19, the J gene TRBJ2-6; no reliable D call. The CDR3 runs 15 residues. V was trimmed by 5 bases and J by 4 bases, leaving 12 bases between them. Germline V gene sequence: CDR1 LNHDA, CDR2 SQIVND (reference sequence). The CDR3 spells CASSVALMGANVLTF. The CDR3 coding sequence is TGTGCCAGTAGTGTGGCCTTGATGGGGGCCAACGTCCTGACTTTC. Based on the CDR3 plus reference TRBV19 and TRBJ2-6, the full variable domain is DGGITQSPKYLFRKEGQNVTLSCEQNLNHDAMYWYRQDPGQGLRLIYYSQIVNDFQKGDIAEGYSVSREKKESFPLTVTSAQKNPTAFYLCASSVALMGANVLTFGAGSRLTVL.

The DNA for the CDR3 is TGTGCCATCAGCGGGGGGGAGGGCCGGAACGAGCAGTACTTC. Translation: CAISGGEGRNEQYF. The chain employs TRBV10-3 and TRBJ2-7, with TRBD2 matching over 8 bases. This CDR3 has 14 residues. V shed 6 bases and J 5 bases; nucleotides not matched to a gene: 9. CDR1 and CDR2 (germline): ENHRY, SYGVKD.

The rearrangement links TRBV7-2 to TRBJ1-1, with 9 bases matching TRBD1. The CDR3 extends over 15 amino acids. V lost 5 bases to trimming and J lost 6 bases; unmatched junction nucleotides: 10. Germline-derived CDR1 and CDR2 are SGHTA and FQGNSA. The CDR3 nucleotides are TGTGCCAGCAGCAAGCAGACAGGGGGAGCCGCTGAAGCTTTCTTT. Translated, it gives CASSKQTGGAAEAFF.